Shown below are 15 T cell receptor beta chains from a single sample sequenced in a study of cytomegalovirus exposure and HLA in healthy donors. The PCR ran on 60 Vbeta and 13 Jbeta primers. The protocol was immunoSEQ multiplex PCR, while the TCRdb copy is restricted to in-frame clones and leaves out a portion. The table records about 76,000 clones, approximately 72% of them present only once. Material: PBMCs. The receptors originated from a woman between 40 and 50 years old in good health and CMV-seropositive.

The J gene is TRBJ1-2, the V gene TRBV30, with 7 nucleotides matching TRBD1. CDR1 is GTSNPN, CDR2 SVGIG, per germline (reference sequence). The CDR3 totals 10 residues. Trimming removed 7 bases from V and 8 bases from J; junction bases left unmatched: 4. The CDR3 sequence is CALRTGGYTF. CDR3 nucleotide sequence: TGTGCCTTGCGGACAGGCGGCTACACCTTC. Full variable domain (outside the CDR3, taken from reference TRBV30 and TRBJ1-2): SQTIHQWPATLVQPVGSPLSLECTVEGTSNPNLYWYRQAAGRGLQLLFYSVGIGQISSEVPQNLSASRPQDRQFILSSKKLLLSDSGFYLCALRTGGYTFGSGTRLTVV.

For this clone: A junction end diverges from the germline sequence, so it may reflect a read error. The J gene is TRBJ1-2, the V gene TRBV7-9, with 7 bases aligning to TRBD1. The CDR3 runs to 12 residues. CDR1 is SEHNR and CDR2 is FQNEAQ in the germline V gene (reference sequence). As DNA, the CDR3 is TGTGCCAGCAGCTTAAGTACAGGGGACGCCGACTTC. It is translated as CASSLSTGDADF.

The chain carries TRBV6-5 and TRBJ1-1; possibly TRBD1 for D (5 bases). The germline V gene encodes CDR1 MNHEY and CDR2 SVGAGI. The CDR3 is made up of 15 amino acids. V was cut by 7 bases and J by 5 bases, with 20 bases left in between. The CDR3 DNA reads TGTGCCAGCAACTTACGTGGCAGGGCGGGGACTGAAGCTTTCTTT. Protein: CASNLRGRAGTEAFF.

The chain couples TRBV5-4 to TRBJ2-3; D might be TRBD1 (5 bases). The CDR3 loop spans 17 amino acids. The ends were cut back, 0 bases at V and 1 base at J, with 15 bases in the middle. CDR1 is SGHNT, CDR2 YYREEE, per germline (reference sequence). CDR3 sequence (DNA): TGTGCCAGCAGCTTGGGCGTGGGGCAGGGCGGCACAGATACGCAGTATTTT. Translating gives CASSLGVGQGGTDTQYF.

The rearrangement links TRBV29-1 to TRBJ2-3; possibly TRBD1 for D (7 bases). The V and J ends lost 6 bases and 1 base respectively, with 14 bases between them. The germline gives CDR1 SQVTM, CDR2 ANQGSEA. The length of the CDR3 is 14 residues. This chain's CDR3 is CSVRGTAGTDTQYF. In DNA, the CDR3 is TGCAGCGTACGCGGGACAGCGGGCACAGATACGCAGTATTTT.

This clone has only one observation. The chain uses TRBV6-5 and TRBJ2-1, with TRBD2 identical over 9 bases. This CDR3 spans 15 amino acids. V shed 6 bases, J shed 4 bases, and the junction held 7 bases outside the gene matches. Germline V gives CDR1 MNHEY, CDR2 SVGAGI. CDR3 sequence: CASRDLAGKYNEQFF. In nucleotides, the CDR3 is TGTGCCAGCAGGGACCTAGCGGGGAAATACAATGAGCAGTTCTTC.

This sequence joins TRBV7-7 and TRBJ2-5; tentatively, D is TRBD1 (6 bases). The tail of the sequence fits TRBJ2-7 better, so the J call may be wrong. Germline-derived CDR1 and CDR2 are SSHAT and FNYEAQ (reference sequence). CDR3 length: 14 amino acids. Here the CDR3 DNA reads TGTGCCAGCAGCTCCGGGACAAACTCCTACGAGCAGTACTTC. This translates into CASSSGTNSYEQYF.

The sample holds a few counts of this clone. J is TRBJ2-1 and V is TRBV5-4, with 10 bases identical to TRBD2. The CDR3 contains 14 residues. Trimming took 4 bases from V and 7 from J; bases not matched to a gene: 5. Germline lookup yields CDR1 SGHNT and CDR2 YYREEE (reference sequence). The CDR3 reads CASSPPTSGNEQFF. The CDR3 DNA reads TGTGCCAGCAGCCCCCCGACTAGCGGGAATGAGCAGTTCTTC.

The chain links TRBV9 to TRBJ2-7, with TRBD1 identical over 7 bases. Germline CDR1 SGDLS, CDR2 YYNGEE. The J segment lost 6 bases and the V segment lost 0 bases, leaving 6 bases of the junction unmatched. The CDR3 is 14 residues long. The CDR3 protein is CASSVAIGGGEQYF. For the CDR3, the DNA is TGTGCCAGCAGCGTAGCAATAGGGGGCGGCGAGCAGTACTTC.

This chain uses TRBV4-2 with TRBJ1-5; 8 bases fit TRBD1. The junction had 3 bases not matched to a gene; V was cut back by 0 bases and J by 5 bases. CDR1 and CDR2 from the germline V gene are LGHNA and YNFKEQ. The CDR3 has 15 amino acids. Here the CDR3 reads CASSQDTGGHQPQHF. CDR3 nucleotides: TGTGCCAGCAGCCAAGATACAGGGGGTCATCAGCCCCAGCATTTT.

The chain has TRBV7-3 and TRBJ2-2; D is uncertain. The germline CDR1 and CDR2 sequences are SGHTA and FQGTGA. V was pared by 2 bases and J by 2 bases, with 9 bases between. This CDR3 region has 15 residues. CDR3 residues: CASSLHKSNTGELFF. The CDR3 DNA sequence: TGTGCCAGCAGCTTACACAAATCAAACACCGGGGAGCTGTTTTTT.

The chain carries TRBV7-2 and TRBJ1-6; 8 nucleotides align to TRBD1. CDR1 SGHTA and CDR2 FQGNSA come from the germline V gene. This CDR3 is 14 amino acids long. J was trimmed by 7 bases and V by 5 bases; bases with no gene match: 4. Here the CDR3 reads CASSTQGGNSPLHF. The CDR3 nucleotides read TGTGCCAGCAGCACACAGGGGGGCAATTCACCCCTCCACTTT.

The V call is TRBV5-1, the J call TRBJ2-7; 8 nucleotides line up with TRBD2. V shed 5 bases, J shed 0 bases, and the junction held 7 bases outside the gene matches. The CDR3 is made up of 15 amino acids. The germline CDR1 and CDR2 sequences are SGHRS and YFSETQ. For the CDR3, the DNA is TGCGCCAGCAGGGGAAGCGGGGGAAACTCCTACGAGCAGTACTTC. It translates to CASRGSGGNSYEQYF.

This clone was counted a few times. The V and J genes are TRBV2 and TRBJ1-1; 7 bases fit TRBD1. The germline CDR1 and CDR2 sequences are SNHLY and FYNNEI. After removal of 6 bases from V and 5 bases from J, the junction contained 3 bases not matched to a gene. There are 12 residues in the CDR3. The CDR3: CASRGQATEAFF. DNA for the CDR3: TGTGCCAGCAGAGGACAGGCGACTGAAGCTTTCTTT. Drawing the rest from reference TRBV2 and TRBJ1-1, the complete variable domain is EPEVTQTPSHQVTQMGQEVILRCVPISNHLYFYWYRQILGQKVEFLVSFYNNEISEKSEIFDDQFSVERPDGSNFTLKIRSTKLEDSAMYFCASRGQATEAFFGQGTRLTVV.

This clone appeared a single time. This chain links TRBV6-5 with TRBJ2-4; 8 positions match TRBD2. V lost 7 bases to trimming and J lost 4 bases; unmatched junction nucleotides: 9. The CDR3 contains 15 residues. Germline loops: CDR1 MNHEY, CDR2 SVGAGI. CDR3 nucleotide sequence: TGTGCCAGCATTATACGAATAGCGGGGAAAAACATTCAGTACTTC. It yields the protein CASIIRIAGKNIQYF.